The source of this TCR beta chain is a study of cytomegalovirus exposure and HLA in healthy donors. Across the whole study: Previous work identified roughly 120 million unique TCR beta sequences from roughly 170 million T cells.

PCR primers comprised 60 Vbeta and 13 Jbeta primers. The table came from immunoSEQ multiplex PCR; TCRdb's copy has only in-frame clones and leaves some out. This table has around 99,000 clones, under 90% appearing once. Study results and limitations: TCR beta chains numbering some 160 were designated cytomegalovirus-associated. A later analysis reportedly identified an Asian-associated ancestry cluster as carrying fewer N-insertions than the roughly 720-donor mean. Later analysis revealed greater clonal expansion in HLA-associated TCR beta chains than in equally common others.

V trimming: 2 bases; J trimming: 4 bases; junction bases outside the gene matches: 13. Germline-derived CDR1 and CDR2 are SGHTA and FQGTGA. The CDR3 covers 18 residues. To note about this clone: The antigen is unknown.

The gene calls are TRBV7-3 and TRBJ2-1; 8 nucleotides agree with TRBD2. This receptor was identified in a woman in her 30s in good health and CMV-seronegative. Sequenced input: PBMCs. CDR3 sequence (DNA): TGTGCCAGCAGCTTAGAGGGTCGGAGCGGGAGTACGTACAATGAGCAGTTCTTC. Encoded protein: CASSLEGRSGSTYNEQFF.